This passage covers 32 T cell receptor beta chains from one sample sequenced in a study of CD8 T cells in ankylosing spondylitis. TCRdb redid the calling of the 5' RACE reads with MiXCR, one entry per CDR3 protein. This table holds about 170,000 distinct CDR3 sequences, approximately 20% found once. The sample consisted of blood, either unsorted or a sorted T cell fraction (not recorded which). All receptors derive from a male donor with ankylosing spondylitis or in good health (not recorded which).

This clonotype was recorded at least ten times. V gene TRBV29-1 combines with J gene TRBJ2-3, with TRBD1 identical over 9 bases. This CDR3 region has 14 residues. V dropped 6 bases and J dropped 4; count of bases not matched to a gene: 8. Germline V gene lookup returns CDR1 SQVTM and CDR2 ANQGSEA. The CDR3 DNA follows: TGCAGCGTCGCCCCGGGACAGGGTCCAGATACGCAGTATTTT. Translating gives CSVAPGQGPDTQYF.

The CDR3 protein is CASSPLGTGNDQPQHF. The CDR3 bases are TGTGCCAGCTCACCACTCGGGACAGGGAATGATCAGCCCCAGCATTTT. The rearrangement joins TRBV18 to TRBJ1-5; 9 nucleotides align to TRBD1. J gave up 5 bases and V 1 base, and 6 bases lay outside the gene matches. This CDR3 spans 16 amino acids. Per germline, CDR1 KGHSH and CDR2 LQKENI.

The chain joins TRBV13 to TRBJ2-4, with no clear D. The CDR3 loop spans 12 amino acids. Trimming stripped 5 bases from V and 8 bases from J, with 10 bases between. CDR1 and CDR2 (germline): PRHDT, FYEKMQ (reference sequence). The CDR3 region is CASSPGSDIQYF. The CDR3 bases are TGTGCCAGCAGCCCCGGGTCGGACATTCAGTACTTC.

This clonotype has a count of ten or more. The chain couples TRBV20-1 to TRBJ1-5; tentative D call: TRBD1 (5 bases). Trimming took off 5 bases at V and 6 bases at J, with 20 bases between the two ends. The CDR3 totals 15 residues. The germline V gene has CDR1 DFQATT and CDR2 SNEGSKA (reference sequence). CDR3 nucleotide sequence: TGCAGTGCTTACATTCCGGGACCTGTGGGTCAGCCCCAGCATTTT. It encodes CSAYIPGPVGQPQHF.

This clonotype has a count of ten or more. This rearrangement joins TRBV5-1 to TRBJ2-7, with 9 bases matching TRBD2. The CDR3 sequence is 18 residues long. V lost 0 bases to trimming and J lost 0 bases; unmatched junction nucleotides: 10. The V gene's germline CDR1 is SGHRS and CDR2 YFSETQ. This chain's CDR3 is CASSLVGSGSASSYEQYF. CDR3 bases: TGCGCCAGCAGCTTGGTGGGTAGCGGGAGCGCGAGCTCCTACGAGCAGTACTTC.

The table lists this clonotype with a few counts. The chain is built from TRBV28 and TRBJ1-2, with 7 bases lining up with TRBD1. The CDR3 loop spans 14 amino acids. The V segment lost 11 bases and the J segment 3 bases; nucleotides outside the gene matches: 12. The germline V gene has CDR1 MDHEN and CDR2 SYDVKM. CDR3 in DNA: TGTGCCGCCGATGGGGAGGGGGCGGACTATGGCTACACCTTC. Translation: CAADGEGADYGYTF.

This clonotype appeared many times. V gene TRBV5-1 combines with J gene TRBJ2-4, with a tentative D call TRBD2 (5 bases). V was cut by 4 bases and J by 3 bases, with 11 bases left in between. The CDR3 length is 14 residues. The V gene's germline CDR1 is SGHRS and CDR2 YFSETQ. The CDR3 DNA reads TGCGCCAGCAGCGACCCCGGAGGCAAAAACATTCAGTACTTC. Translated: CASSDPGGKNIQYF.

The chain carries TRBV11-2 and TRBJ1-5; D unclear. The germline V and J ends were trimmed by 1 base and 7 bases, with 8 bases remaining between them. CDR3 length: 13 amino acids. Germline V gives CDR1 SGHAT, CDR2 FQNNGV. This CDR3 reads CASSLVSGQPQHF. CDR3 DNA: TGTGCCAGCAGCTTAGTAAGTGGACAGCCCCAGCATTTT.

The gene calls are TRBV5-1 and TRBJ1-2, with TRBD1 matching 9 bases. The CDR3 covers 17 residues. The germline V gene has CDR1 SGHRS and CDR2 YFSETQ. J lost 2 bases, V lost 4 bases, and 12 bases had no gene match. CDR3 DNA sequence: TGCGCCAGCAGCGAATCCGGGACAGGGTCGTTCAACTATGGCTACACCTTC. Amino acid sequence: CASSESGTGSFNYGYTF.

This clonotype has ten or more counts. The chain's CDR3 is CSVEGTAGNAYEQYF. In DNA, the CDR3 is TGCAGCGTTGAAGGGACGGCGGGGAACGCCTACGAGCAGTACTTC. The gene calls are TRBV29-1 and TRBJ2-7; perhaps TRBD2 as D (6 bases). The germline CDR1 and CDR2 sequences are SQVTM and ANQGSEA. The CDR3 is made up of 15 amino acids. The V end lost 1 base, the J end lost 2 bases, and 15 bases lay between the germline ends.

The chain links TRBV28 to TRBJ2-3, with no clear D. CDR1 MDHEN and CDR2 SYDVKM come from the germline V gene. Trimming pared 6 bases from V and 0 bases from J, leaving 7 bases between. The CDR3 spans 13 residues. CDR3 amino acids: CASRASSTDTQYF. CDR3 coding DNA: TGTGCCAGCAGGGCATCTAGCACAGATACGCAGTATTTT.

This clonotype was seen repeatedly, ten times or more. The genes are TRBV5-1 and TRBJ1-1; 7 bases align to TRBD1. J gave up 0 bases and V 0 bases, and 5 bases lay outside the gene matches. CDR1 and CDR2 (germline): SGHRS, YFSETQ. This CDR3 contains 16 residues. Here the CDR3 reads CASSLDGQAMNTEAFF. CDR3 sequence (DNA): TGCGCCAGCAGCTTGGACGGACAGGCAATGAACACTGAAGCTTTCTTT.

The genes are TRBV28 and TRBJ2-2, with 14 nucleotides matching TRBD2. CDR1 MDHEN and CDR2 SYDVKM come from the germline V gene. V shed 4 bases, J shed 4 bases, and the junction held 8 bases outside the gene matches. This CDR3 spans 18 amino acids. The CDR3 sequence is CASSSAGTSGSGTGELFF. As DNA, the CDR3 is TGTGCCAGCAGTTCAGCCGGGACTAGCGGGAGTGGCACCGGGGAGCTGTTTTTT.

V usage is TRBV19 and J usage is TRBJ2-3; the match to TRBD2 covers 9 bases. The CDR3 length is 17 residues. V shed 4 bases and J 4 bases; nucleotides not matched to a gene: 12. Germline V gives CDR1 LNHDA, CDR2 SQIVND (reference sequence). DNA for the CDR3: TGTGCCAGTAGTAACCACCCACTAGCGGGCGGAGCAGATACGCAGTATTTT. Amino acids: CASSNHPLAGGADTQYF.

This clonotype was counted ten times or more. The chain couples TRBV28 to TRBJ2-7, with a possible D match to TRBD1 (5 bases). Germline assignment: CDR1 MDHEN and CDR2 SYDVKM. The CDR3 length is 14 residues. The V end was cut by 6 bases, the J end by 1 base, with 13 bases between. CDR3 sequence reads: CASRPQGNSYEQYF. The CDR3 coding sequence is TGTGCCAGCAGGCCCCAGGGTAATTCCTACGAGCAGTACTTC.

This clonotype was seen ten or more times. The chain is built from TRBV15 and TRBJ2-1; D may match TRBD1 or TRBD2 (5 bases each). V lost 0 bases and J 8 bases, leaving 8 bases between the germline ends. Per the germline V gene, CDR1 is LNHNV and CDR2 is YYDKDF (reference sequence). The CDR3 covers 13 residues. The chain's CDR3 is CATSRDLGDEQFF. CDR3 coding DNA: TGTGCCACCAGCAGAGATTTGGGGGATGAGCAGTTCTTC.

This clonotype showed up just a few times. The rearrangement links TRBV23-1 to TRBJ2-4; TRBD2 matches 11 bases. TRBV23-1 qualifies as an ORF whose function is uncertain. There are 18 residues in the CDR3. V lost 4 bases and J lost 6; bases outside the gene matches: 14. DNA for the CDR3: TGCGCCAGCAGTCCCCCCGTTAGCGGGAGGGCCGGTAGAAACATTCAGTACTTC. Translating gives CASSPPVSGRAGRNIQYF.

The genes are TRBV5-1 and TRBJ1-1; TRBD1 is a possible D gene (5 bases). Trimming pared 0 bases from V and 4 bases from J, leaving 19 bases between. Germline CDR1 SGHRS, CDR2 YFSETQ. The CDR3 is 17 residues long. CDR3 nucleotide sequence: TGCGCCAGCAGCTTGGGCCCCCGGGACGGAGGTATCACTGAAGCTTTCTTT. Its protein is CASSLGPRDGGITEAFF. The full variable domain, rest sourced from reference TRBV5-1 and TRBJ1-1, is KAGVTQTPRYLIKTRGQQVTLSCSPISGHRSVSWYQQTPGQGLQFLFEYFSETQRNKGNFPGRFSGRQFSNSRSEMNVSTLELGDSALYLCASSLGPRDGGITEAFFGQGTRLTVV.

This clonotype was seen only a few times. This chain uses TRBV3-1 with TRBJ2-4; D ambiguous. This CDR3 comprises 12 residues. The germline gives CDR1 LGHDT, CDR2 YNNKEL (reference sequence). Trimming removed 1 base from V and 8 bases from J, with 6 bases in between. DNA for the CDR3: TGTGCCAGCAGCCAAGTGGGCCACATTCAGTACTTC. Its translation: CASSQVGHIQYF.

Points on this clonotype: This sequence may be a read error, since a much larger clone differs from it by one base. The chain carries TRBV5-1 and TRBJ2-7; 11 bases align to TRBD2. Germline V lookup: CDR1 SGHRS, CDR2 YFSETQ. The J segment lost 6 bases and the V segment lost 4 bases, leaving 9 bases of the junction unmatched. The CDR3 has 15 amino acids. The CDR3 here is CASSGGTSGRCEQYF. The CDR3 bases are TGCGCCAGCAGCGGCGGGACTAGCGGCCGCTGCGAGCAGTACTTC.

This clonotype was counted at least ten times. The chain has TRBV27 and TRBJ1-1; D possibly corresponds to TRBD1 (5 bases). CDR1 and CDR2 (germline): MNHEY, SMNVEV (reference sequence). The length of the CDR3 is 13 residues. V was cut by 7 bases and J by 4 bases, with 13 bases left in between. The chain's CDR3 is CASILPGGTEAFF. CDR3 DNA: TGTGCCAGCATTCTCCCGGGGGGCACTGAAGCTTTCTTT.

This clonotype was seen at least ten times. The chain joins TRBV20-1 to TRBJ2-3; TRBD2 matches 8 bases. The CDR3 spans 14 residues. Germline CDR1 reads DFQATT; CDR2 reads SNEGSKA (reference sequence). The J segment lost 6 bases and the V segment lost 6 bases, leaving 11 bases of the junction unmatched. The CDR3 loop reads CSAPLADGGDTQYF. The CDR3 DNA reads TGCAGTGCACCACTAGCGGATGGAGGGGATACGCAGTATTTT.

Comments on this clonotype: A much larger clone lies one base from this, so it may be a read error. J is TRBJ2-1 and V is TRBV12-3 or TRBV12-4; TRBD2 agrees at 7 bases. The CDR3 runs to 15 residues. CDR3 DNA: TGTGTCAGCAGTTTAGCCGGACTAGTGATCAATGAGCAGTTCTTC. Its protein product is CVSSLAGLVINEQFF.

This clonotype has ten or more counts. This chain links TRBV6-1 with TRBJ1-2; 9 nucleotides agree with TRBD1. This CDR3 contains 14 residues. V dropped 6 bases and J dropped 3; count of bases not matched to a gene: 5. The germline gives CDR1 MNHNS, CDR2 SASEGT. The CDR3: CASRGTGMYYGYTF. The CDR3 DNA reads as TGTGCCAGCAGGGGGACAGGGATGTACTATGGCTACACCTTC.

This clonotype was found many times. This chain joins TRBV29-1 and TRBJ2-7; 8 bases line up with TRBD1. V lost 7 bases and J lost 2; bases outside the gene matches: 13. In germline, CDR1 is SQVTM, CDR2 ANQGSEA. CDR3 length: 15 residues. CDR3 bases: TGCAGCGCCGAATGGATGGACAGGGAGACCTACGAGCAGTACTTC. Protein: CSAEWMDRETYEQYF.

The chain has TRBV12-3 or TRBV12-4 and TRBJ2-3, with 8 nucleotides matching TRBD2. Germline trimming cut 2 bases from V and 6 bases from J; bases unmatched to any gene: 7. This CDR3 contains 15 residues. The CDR3 DNA is TGTGCCAGCAGTTTATCGGGGGGGAGGTTGGATACGCAGTATTTT. It codes for CASSLSGGRLDTQYF.

The V call is TRBV2, the J call TRBJ1-5; no firm D call. This CDR3 region has 13 residues. V was shortened by 4 bases and J by 2 bases, with 6 bases between the two germline ends. Germline-derived CDR1 and CDR2 are SNHLY and FYNNEI. CDR3 nucleotides: TGTGCCAGCAGTGGGACGGGCAATCAGCCCCAGCATTTT. Its protein product is CASSGTGNQPQHF.

The table lists this clonotype with many counts. The chain uses TRBV11-2 and TRBJ2-5; D could derive from TRBD1 or TRBD2 (5 bases each). The CDR3 is 15 amino acids. Trimming took 1 base from V and 2 from J, leaving 11 bases between them. Germline CDR1 and CDR2: SGHAT and FQNNGV. The CDR3 protein is CASSLGWGSQETQYF. CDR3 sequence (DNA): TGTGCCAGCAGCTTAGGGTGGGGGTCTCAAGAGACCCAGTACTTC.

This clonotype was counted ten times or more. The V call is TRBV5-1, the J call TRBJ1-1; no clear D gene. Trimming took off 2 bases at V and 1 base at J, with 9 bases between the two ends. Germline assignment: CDR1 SGHRS and CDR2 YFSETQ. The CDR3 runs to 14 residues. CDR3 region: CASSFNPENTEAFF. The CDR3 DNA reads TGCGCCAGCAGCTTCAACCCGGAGAACACTGAAGCTTTCTTT.

This clonotype was observed at least ten times. The chain recombines TRBV11-3 with TRBJ2-2; TRBD1 matches at 9 bases. The germline V gene has CDR1 SGHNT and CDR2 YENEEA. There are 15 residues in the CDR3. After removal of 5 bases from V and 1 base from J, the junction contained 2 bases not matched to a gene. The CDR3 reads CASSPDRGNTGELFF. Written as DNA, the CDR3 is TGTGCCAGCAGCCCGGACAGGGGGAACACCGGGGAGCTGTTTTTT.

CDR3 in DNA: TGTGCCAGCAGCCTGGCAGGGACTAGCGTTTACAATGAGCAGTTCTTC. This gives the protein CASSLAGTSVYNEQFF. This rearrangement joins TRBV11-2 to TRBJ2-1, with 10 bases that match TRBD2. Germline V gene lookup returns CDR1 SGHAT and CDR2 FQNNGV. After removal of 5 bases from V and 4 bases from J, the junction contained 8 bases not matched to a gene. This CDR3 is 16 amino acids long.

This clonotype was found a few times. The rearrangement joins TRBV29-1 to TRBJ2-5, with D hard to call. With 8 bases removed from V and 0 bases from J, the gap between germline ends came to 13 bases. CDR3 length: 13 amino acids. From germline, CDR1 is SQVTM and CDR2 ANQGSEA. The CDR3 DNA follows: TGCAGCCTCGCCATGGGGAACCAAGAGACCCAGTACTTC. This encodes CSLAMGNQETQYF. Full variable domain (outside the CDR3, taken from reference TRBV29-1 and TRBJ2-5): SAVISQKPSRDICQRGTSLTIQCQVDSQVTMMFWYRQQPGQSLTLIATANQGSEATYESGFVIDKFPISRPNLTFSTLTVSNMSPEDSSIYLCSLAMGNQETQYFGPGTRLLVL.